The sequence of this T cell receptor (beta chain) was determined in a study of blood T cells in healthy people across ages. Using a J-beta primer mix together with a sample-barcoded 5' primer, a second PCR was run for about 6 to 11 cycles. The yield of each sample was at least 2.5 million CDR3-containing paired-end reads. TCRdb analysed the 5' RACE reads with MiXCR anew, one entry per CDR3 protein. Of 660,000 or so distinct CDR3 sequences listed, about 54% are singletons. With regard to this clonotype: The antigen is unknown.

A minimum of 7 million PBMCs was isolated per sample. General study points: Long-lived and aged donors differed, with more naive CD4+ cells and higher diversity in the long-lived. Age brought a roughly linear fall in TCR beta diversity measured per million T cells.

V was clipped by 6 bases and J by 3 bases; unmatched bases: 4. The CDR3 totals 14 residues. Per the germline V gene, CDR1 is SNHLY and CDR2 is FYNNEI. Sequenced sample: blood. This TCR was sampled from a man aged 55 to 70 in good health. V and J are TRBV2 and TRBJ2-2, with 7 bases lining up with TRBD2. The DNA for the CDR3 is TGTGCCAGCAGGGCAGGGAGGGACACCGGGGAGCTGTTTTTT. Translation gives CASRAGRDTGELFF.